What follows describes a single T cell receptor (beta chain). The antigen is undetermined. The data were taken from a study of graft-versus-host responses after intestinal transplantation. The germline gives CDR1 SGDLS, CDR2 YYNGEE. The CDR3 runs to 14 residues. The V end lost 3 bases, the J end lost 5 bases, and 14 bases lay between the germline ends. Only in-frame clones appear in the TCRdb table, and some are missing; sequencing was by immunoSEQ multiplex PCR. The table lists approximately 89,000 clones, 90% to 95% of them singletons, with approximately 1.1% in the top ten. Sequenced here: unstimulated CD8+ T cells sorted from spleen or lymph node cells, sampled before transplant. V gene TRBV9 combines with J gene TRBJ2-5, with D unresolved. The sequence derives from a human donor who was the organ donor for an intestinal transplant. The CDR3 is CASSAHSGRETQYF. As DNA, the CDR3 is TGTGCCAGCAGCGCCCATAGTGGGCGTGAGACCCAGTACTTC.